These 16 T cell receptor beta chains were all obtained from the same sample, sequenced in a study of Tregs in tolerant kidney transplant recipients. The repertoire was sequenced with immunoSEQ multiplex PCR; TCRdb's copy has only in-frame clones and lacks some. The sample consists of over 50,000 clones, roughly 88% of them appearing once. The material was Tregs from blood, obtained before the transplant. The receptor set was obtained from a human donor who received a combined kidney and bone marrow transplant.

The chain recombines TRBV6-6 with TRBJ2-7; 7 bases align to TRBD1. The CDR3 sequence is 15 residues long. V was clipped by 5 bases and J by 0 bases; unmatched bases: 7. Germline V CDR1 and CDR2: MNHNY, SVGAGI (reference sequence). The CDR3 nucleotides read TGTGCCAGCAGTCCGAACAGGGGTGGCTCCTACGAGCAGTACTTC. This gives the protein CASSPNRGGSYEQYF.

This chain connects TRBV30 to TRBJ2-7, with D perhaps matching TRBD1 (5 bases). In germline, CDR1 is GTSNPN, CDR2 SVGIG (reference sequence). CDR3 length: 12 residues. V lost 5 bases to trimming and J lost 4 bases, with 12 bases between them. The CDR3 nucleotides are TGTGCCTGGGGCCCAGGGTTATACGAGCAGTACTTC. This sequence encodes CAWGPGLYEQYF. Supplemented by reference TRBV30 and TRBJ2-7, the full variable domain reads SQTIHQWPATLVQPVGSPLSLECTVEGTSNPNLYWYRQAAGRGLQLLFYSVGIGQISSEVPQNLSASRPQDRQFILSSKKLLLSDSGFYLCAWGPGLYEQYFGPGTRLTVT.

The CDR3 is CASSELEANTEAFF. The CDR3 DNA follows: TGTGCCAGCAGTGAACTGGAGGCGAACACTGAAGCTTTCTTT. The genes are TRBV6-1 and TRBJ1-1; D gene ambiguous. CDR3 size: 14 residues. Germline lookup yields CDR1 MNHNS and CDR2 SASEGT. The V end lost 2 bases, the J end lost 1 base, and 8 bases lay between the germline ends.

This chain joins TRBV6-5 and TRBJ1-2; possibly TRBD1 for D (5 bases). Trimming left V 6 bases short and J 8 bases short, with 13 bases between. The germline V gene encodes CDR1 MNHEY and CDR2 SVGAGI. The CDR3 extends over 12 amino acids. The CDR3 is CASSPRGRGYTF. The CDR3 region has the DNA TGTGCCAGCAGCCCCCGGGGCAGAGGCTACACCTTC.

This clone has just a few counts. V gene TRBV27 combines with J gene TRBJ1-1; D ambiguous. Per germline, CDR1 MNHEY and CDR2 SMNVEV (reference sequence). The CDR3 loop spans 15 amino acids. V lost 3 bases to trimming and J lost 0 bases, with 11 bases between them. Written as DNA, the CDR3 is TGTGCCAGCAGTTTCTCGACACTTTTGAACACTGAAGCTTTCTTT. Translating gives CASSFSTLLNTEAFF.

The chain joins TRBV5-5 to TRBJ1-1; no reliable D call. V was cut by 1 base and J by 4 bases, with 5 bases left in between. Germline lookup yields CDR1 SGHKS and CDR2 YYEKEE (reference sequence). The CDR3 has 12 amino acids. Here the CDR3 DNA reads TGTGCCAGCAGCTTGCAAGGCACTGAAGCTTTCTTT. It yields the protein CASSLQGTEAFF. Full variable domain (rest looked up from reference TRBV5-5 and TRBJ1-1): DAGVTQSPTHLIKTRGQQVTLRCSPISGHKSVSWYQQVLGQGPQFIFQYYEKEERGRGNFPDRFSARQFPNYSSELNVNALLLGDSALYLCASSLQGTEAFFGQGTRLTVV.

This clone appeared once. The V gene is TRBV6-6, the J gene TRBJ2-2, with TRBD1 identical over 8 bases. Trimming removed 6 bases from V and 7 bases from J; junction bases left unmatched: 4. The CDR3 is 13 amino acids. Germline V gene lookup returns CDR1 MNHNY and CDR2 SVGAGI (reference sequence). The CDR3 nucleotides read TGTGCCAGCAGGACAGGGGACGGCGGGGAGCTGTTTTTT. Translation: CASRTGDGGELFF.

The V call is TRBV6-5, the J call TRBJ1-5, with 11 bases identical to TRBD1. CDR1 is MNHEY and CDR2 is SVGAGI in the germline V gene. J was trimmed by 7 bases and V by 4 bases; bases with no gene match: 3. This CDR3 is 14 amino acids long. CDR3 region: CASSLGTGGQPQHF. CDR3 coding DNA: TGTGCCAGCAGTTTAGGGACAGGGGGGCAGCCCCAGCATTTT.

This clone was seen only a few times. The gene calls are TRBV9 and TRBJ2-1; D is ambiguous. Germline V lookup: CDR1 SGDLS, CDR2 YYNGEE. The CDR3 sequence is 14 residues long. V shed 3 bases and J shed 8 bases, with 15 bases lying between them. The CDR3 loop reads CASSGWADSHEQFF. The CDR3 DNA reads TGTGCCAGCAGCGGGTGGGCGGATTCGCATGAGCAGTTCTTC. The entire variable domain, with the rest obtained from reference TRBV9 and TRBJ2-1, is as follows: DSGVTQTPKHLITATGQRVTLRCSPRSGDLSVYWYQQSLDQGLQFLIQYYNGEERAKGNILERFSAQQFPDLHSELNLSSLELGDSALYFCASSGWADSHEQFFGPGTRLTVL.

This clone has just one count. The chain has TRBV7-9 and TRBJ1-2, with a weak D call TRBD1 (5 bases). The germline V gene encodes CDR1 SEHNR and CDR2 FQNEAQ (reference sequence). This CDR3 has 12 residues. Trimming took 6 bases from V and 1 from J, leaving 6 bases between them. The CDR3 loop is CASRGDNYGYTF. In nucleotides, the CDR3 is TGTGCCAGCAGGGGGGATAACTATGGCTACACCTTC.

The chain combines TRBV5-4 with TRBJ1-1; possible D gene TRBD1, 5 bases. CDR1 SGHNT and CDR2 YYREEE come from the germline V gene (reference sequence). Trimming took off 3 bases at V and 1 base at J, with 7 bases between the two ends. This CDR3 has 13 amino acids. Written as DNA, the CDR3 is TGTGCCAGCAGCTCTACAGGGAACACTGAAGCTTTCTTT. Translating gives CASSSTGNTEAFF.

The CDR3 coding sequence is TGTGCCAGCAGCTTGGACAGGTTCAACTATGGCTACACCTTC. Residues: CASSLDRFNYGYTF. The rearrangement links TRBV5-4 to TRBJ1-2; D is perhaps TRBD1 (5 bases). The CDR3 sequence is 14 residues long. The germline V and J ends were trimmed by 0 bases and 2 bases, with 8 bases remaining between them. Germline lookup yields CDR1 SGHNT and CDR2 YYREEE (reference sequence).

The chain has TRBV18 and TRBJ2-5; 7 nucleotides align to TRBD1. The DNA matches TRBJ2-7 better at its end, which makes the J call doubtful. The CDR3 has 13 amino acids. Per the germline V gene, CDR1 is KGHSH and CDR2 is LQKENI. In DNA form, the CDR3 reads TGTGCCAGCTCACCCAAAGGGGGCAACGAGCAGTACTTC. Protein product: CASSPKGGNEQYF.

The V gene is TRBV28, the J gene TRBJ1-3; D gene ambiguous. Germline V gives CDR1 MDHEN, CDR2 SYDVKM. Between the trimmed V and J ends, which lost 9 bases and 0 bases, there was a span of 15 bases. The CDR3 loop spans 15 amino acids. The CDR3 loop is CASYGGLNSGNTIYF. The CDR3 bases are TGTGCCAGTTACGGAGGATTGAACTCTGGAAACACCATATATTTT.

V and J are TRBV5-6 and TRBJ2-1, with TRBD1 matching 8 bases. The CDR3 is made up of 17 amino acids. Germline assignment: CDR1 SGHDT and CDR2 YYEEEE. Unmatched junction bases numbered 14, after V lost 3 bases and J lost 6 bases. The CDR3 region has the DNA TGTGCCAGCAGCTCCTTCGGGGACAGGTTGCCTGGCAATGAGCAGTTCTTC. This translates into CASSSFGDRLPGNEQFF. Variable domain in full (rest from reference TRBV5-6 and TRBJ2-1): DAGVTQSPTHLIKTRGQQVTLRCSPKSGHDTVSWYQQALGQGPQFIFQYYEEEERQRGNFPDRFSGHQFPNYSSELNVNALLLGDSALYLCASSSFGDRLPGNEQFFGPGTRLTVL.

This chain uses TRBV7-6 with TRBJ1-4, with 9 nucleotides matching TRBD1. This CDR3 contains 20 residues. With 1 base clipped from V and 0 bases from J, the junction kept 12 bases outside the gene matches. Germline V gene data show CDR1 as SGHVS and CDR2 as FNYEAQ. CDR3 in DNA: TGTGCCAGCAGCTTAGGAGTAGTTGGGGACAGGGCGTCAACTAATGAAAAACTGTTTTTT. This translates into CASSLGVVGDRASTNEKLFF.